The 32 T cell receptor beta chains in this list originate from one sample, sequenced in a study of T cells after yellow fever vaccination. Using its own MiXCR run on the 5' RACE reads, TCRdb lists one record per CDR3 protein. Here the sample spans 350,000 to 450,000 distinct CDR3 sequences, around 6.4% being singletons. The sequences come from PBMCs, collected 5 days after the yellow fever booster vaccination. The receptors come from a man aged 25-40 years who received the YFV17D yellow fever vaccine.

This clonotype was counted between two and nine times. No conserved phenylalanine or tryptophan is present at the end of the CDR3, so a read error is the likely explanation. The limits of the CDR3 on the DNA are not certain, so only TCRdb's listed CDR3 is given. V usage is TRBV5-1 and J usage is TRBJ2-5; the D call TRBD2 from the table was never checked on the DNA. Germline loops: CDR1 SGHRS, CDR2 YFSETQ. With termini counted, the CDR3 has 9 amino acids. CDR3 amino acids: CASREEGPL.

The chain recombines TRBV29-1 with TRBJ2-5; D remains ambiguous. Per the germline V gene, CDR1 is SQVTM and CDR2 is ANQGSEA. CDR3 length: 12 residues. Trimming stripped 5 bases from V and 5 bases from J, with 12 bases between. The CDR3 DNA reads as TGCAGCGTTTTTACAGTCTCGGAGACCCAGTACTTC. Its protein product is CSVFTVSETQYF.

This clonotype came up a few times. The CDR3 coding sequence is TGTGCCAGCAGCCGGGGGGTACTACCCTACGAGCAGTACTTC. Protein product: CASSRGVLPYEQYF. V gene TRBV12-3 or TRBV12-4 combines with J gene TRBJ2-7, with TRBD2 identical over 7 bases. The CDR3 is 14 residues long. The V gene end was trimmed by 6 bases and the J gene end by 2 bases; junction bases not matched to a gene: 7.

The chain links TRBV15 to TRBJ2-3; possibly TRBD1 for D (5 bases). Trimming removed 1 base from V and 3 bases from J, with 11 bases in between. The CDR3 covers 15 residues. The germline V gene has CDR1 LNHNV and CDR2 YYDKDF (reference sequence). CDR3 loop: CATSRARAVTDTQYF. The CDR3 nucleotides are TGTGCCACCAGCAGAGCCAGGGCAGTGACAGATACGCAGTATTTT.

This clonotype was found many times. The gene calls are TRBV5-1 and TRBJ1-5, with D maybe TRBD1 (5 bases). V lost 0 bases and J 5 bases, leaving 12 bases between the germline ends. Germline CDR1 SGHRS, CDR2 YFSETQ. The CDR3 is 15 amino acids. CDR3 in DNA: TGCGCCAGCAGCTTGGTGGGGGACCCCTATCAGCCCCAGCATTTT. It specifies CASSLVGDPYQPQHF.

V is TRBV20-1 and J is TRBJ2-2; TRBD2 matches 7 bases. The CDR3 runs 19 residues. Losses at the gene ends were 1 base for V and 5 bases for J; bases not matched to a gene: 19. Germline lookup yields CDR1 DFQATT and CDR2 SNEGSKA (reference sequence). The CDR3: CSARVPPLREGGWTGELFF. The CDR3, as DNA: TGCAGTGCTAGAGTCCCCCCCCTAAGGGAGGGTGGTTGGACCGGGGAGCTGTTTTTT.

This clonotype was detected only a few times. The chain recombines TRBV29-1 with TRBJ2-7; D might be TRBD1 (6 bases). Germline V gene data show CDR1 as SQVTM and CDR2 as ANQGSEA. This CDR3 has 12 residues. The V gene lost 4 bases and the J gene lost 4 bases, with 11 bases spanning the gap. CDR3 DNA sequence: TGCAGCGTTGGGGGGACACAGTACGAGCAGTACTTC. Protein product: CSVGGTQYEQYF.

The chain links TRBV20-1 to TRBJ2-3; D unresolved. Trimming cost V 3 bases and J 5 bases, with 9 bases left between them. The length of the CDR3 is 12 residues. Per the germline V gene, CDR1 is DFQATT and CDR2 is SNEGSKA (reference sequence). The CDR3 reads CSARASLDTQYF. The DNA of the CDR3 is TGCAGTGCTAGGGCAAGTTTAGATACGCAGTATTTT.

V usage is TRBV14 and J usage is TRBJ2-2, with 7 bases aligning to TRBD2. Germline V gene sequence: CDR1 SGHDN, CDR2 FVKESK. The V gene end was trimmed by 3 bases and the J gene end by 4 bases; junction bases not matched to a gene: 11. The CDR3 consists of 17 residues. Here the CDR3 DNA reads TGTGCCAGCAGCCACGGATCTGGCGGGAGATCCACCGGGGAGCTGTTTTTT. Its translation is CASSHGSGGRSTGELFF.

The chain recombines TRBV5-1 with TRBJ2-5; TRBD1 matches at 8 bases. The CDR3 covers 16 residues. Germline CDR1 and CDR2: SGHRS and YFSETQ. The junction had 9 bases not matched to a gene; V was cut back by 0 bases and J by 5 bases. The CDR3 DNA is TGCGCCAGCAGCTTGGCCTCCCGGACAGGGAGCGAGACCCAGTACTTC. Translating it yields CASSLASRTGSETQYF. Based on the CDR3 plus reference TRBV5-1 and TRBJ2-5, the full variable domain is KAGVTQTPRYLIKTRGQQVTLSCSPISGHRSVSWYQQTPGQGLQFLFEYFSETQRNKGNFPGRFSGRQFSNSRSEMNVSTLELGDSALYLCASSLASRTGSETQYFGPGTRLLVL.

This clonotype was seen a handful of times. The rearrangement links TRBV10-2 to TRBJ2-3, with a tentative D call TRBD2 (6 bases). Per germline, CDR1 WSHSY and CDR2 SAAADI. V was shortened by 3 bases and J by 2 bases, with 12 bases between the two germline ends. The CDR3 is 15 residues long. This CDR3 is CASSDPGAHTDTQYF. The CDR3 coding sequence is TGCGCCAGCAGTGACCCGGGAGCGCACACAGATACGCAGTATTTT.

The rearrangement joins TRBV14 to TRBJ2-5; no clear D gene. CDR1 is SGHDN and CDR2 is FVKESK in the germline V gene. Trimming cost V 1 base and J 4 bases, with 10 bases left between them. This CDR3 spans 14 amino acids. CDR3 residues: CASSQGLNGETQYF. The CDR3 DNA reads TGTGCCAGCAGCCAAGGACTCAATGGAGAGACCCAGTACTTC.

There are a few counts of this clonotype. CDR3 DNA sequence: TGTGCCAGCAGTTTCGTTGGGTACAATGAGCAGTTCTTC. Protein sequence: CASSFVGYNEQFF. This chain joins TRBV12-3 or TRBV12-4 and TRBJ2-1; D gene uncertain. CDR3 length equals 13 residues. Trimming stripped 3 bases from V and 4 bases from J, with 7 bases between.

This clonotype came up many times. The rearrangement uses TRBV29-1 and TRBJ1-2; the match to TRBD1 covers 7 bases. The CDR3 is made up of 17 amino acids. Per the germline V gene, CDR1 is SQVTM and CDR2 is ANQGSEA. J lost 2 bases, V lost 6 bases, and 18 bases had no gene match. The CDR3 DNA sequence: TGCAGCGTCTACCCGGGGCAGGGGGTGGCTTGGAACTATGGCTACACCTTC. The encoded protein is CSVYPGQGVAWNYGYTF.

This clonotype was counted between two and nine times. The rearrangement joins TRBV10-3 to TRBJ1-4; TRBD1 is a possible D gene (5 bases). The length of the CDR3 is 15 residues. V was pared by 10 bases and J by 4 bases, with 19 bases between. CDR1 and CDR2 (germline): ENHRY, SYGVKD. The DNA of the CDR3 is TGTGCCACCTCGCAGGGCTCCGTAGATAATGAAAAACTGTTTTTT. This encodes CATSQGSVDNEKLFF.

This clonotype was recorded many times. The rearrangement uses TRBV7-7 and TRBJ2-5, with 13 bases that match TRBD2. J gave up 5 bases and V 4 bases, and 4 bases lay outside the gene matches. The CDR3 has 15 amino acids. The germline V gene encodes CDR1 SSHAT and CDR2 FNYEAQ (reference sequence). The CDR3 coding sequence is TGTGCCAGCAGCTGGACTAGCGGGAGACCTGAGACCCAGTACTTC. Translating it yields CASSWTSGRPETQYF.

The chain links TRBV18 to TRBJ1-3; perhaps TRBD1 as D (6 bases). This CDR3 is built from 19 residues. The germline gives CDR1 KGHSH, CDR2 LQKENI. Between the trimmed V and J ends, which lost 2 bases and 0 bases, there was a span of 20 bases. The CDR3 DNA reads as TGTGCCAGCTCACCAATGGGGGGCCAAGGAACAAGCTCTGGAAACACCATATATTTT. Protein sequence: CASSPMGGQGTSSGNTIYF.

The V and J genes are TRBV24-1 and TRBJ2-1; TRBD2 aligns across 11 bases. V gave up 3 bases and J gave up 5 bases; unmatched junction bases: 11. Per germline, CDR1 KGHDR and CDR2 SFDVKD. The CDR3 contains 18 residues. The CDR3 region is CATSDTRLAGSDNNEQFF. CDR3 bases: TGTGCCACCAGTGATACTAGACTAGCGGGATCGGACAACAATGAGCAGTTCTTC.

This clonotype showed up many times. This chain links TRBV18 with TRBJ2-1, with 10 bases identical to TRBD1. With 3 bases clipped from V and 4 bases from J, the junction kept 3 bases outside the gene matches. The CDR3 length is 15 residues. Germline-derived CDR1 and CDR2 are KGHSH and LQKENI. CDR3 nucleotide sequence: TGTGCCAGCTCACCCGGACAGGGGGTGTACAATGAGCAGTTCTTC. Translation gives CASSPGQGVYNEQFF.

This chain uses TRBV6-2 or TRBV6-3 with TRBJ2-3; possibly TRBD1 for D (5 bases). This CDR3 is 13 amino acids long. The germline V gene encodes CDR1 MNHEY and CDR2 SVGEGT. Trimming removed 7 bases at V and 7 bases at J, with 15 bases between. The CDR3 sequence: CASNPNKGNTQYF. The CDR3 DNA follows: TGTGCCAGCAACCCAAATAAGGGGAATACGCAGTATTTT.

The gene calls are TRBV5-4 and TRBJ2-3, with D uncertain. The germline CDR1 and CDR2 sequences are SGHNT and YYREEE (reference sequence). This CDR3 has 13 residues. Trimming shortened V by 5 bases and J by 3 bases, and 10 bases separated the two germline ends. This CDR3 is CASRGGTTDTQYF. For the CDR3, the DNA is TGTGCCAGCAGGGGCGGTACGACAGATACGCAGTATTTT.

The chain carries TRBV3-1 and TRBJ1-1, with TRBD1 identical over 8 bases. Germline assignment: CDR1 LGHDT and CDR2 YNNKEL (reference sequence). This CDR3 contains 12 residues. The trim removed 10 bases at V and 4 bases at J, leaving 5 bases unmatched. The DNA of the CDR3 is TGTGCCACCAAAACAGGGGGCACTGAAGCTTTCTTT. Residues: CATKTGGTEAFF.

This clonotype has a handful of counts. V is TRBV20-1 and J is TRBJ2-6, with a tentative D call TRBD1 (5 bases). Germline CDR1 is DFQATT and CDR2 is SNEGSKA (reference sequence). V was shortened by 0 bases and J by 2 bases, with 8 bases between the two germline ends. The CDR3 length is 15 residues. The CDR3 loop reads CSARDTGAGANVLTF. The CDR3 nucleotides read TGCAGTGCTAGAGATACAGGCGCTGGGGCCAACGTCCTGACTTTC.

This clonotype occurred many times. The V call is TRBV6-1, the J call TRBJ2-2, with D possibly called TRBD1 or TRBD2 (5 bases each). V shed 4 bases and J shed 4 bases, with 13 bases lying between them. This CDR3 has 15 amino acids. The germline V gene has CDR1 MNHNS and CDR2 SASEGT. The CDR3 DNA follows: TGTGCCAGCAGTGCAACTCGGGGCCCCACCGGGGAGCTGTTTTTT. It translates to CASSATRGPTGELFF.

The table lists this clonotype with a few counts. The rearrangement uses TRBV5-4 and TRBJ2-3; D is perhaps TRBD2 (5 bases). Germline CDR1 reads SGHNT; CDR2 reads YYREEE (reference sequence). Trimming removed 4 bases from V and 0 bases from J, with 15 bases in between. The CDR3 is 16 residues long. The CDR3 bases are TGTGCCAGCAGCGCCCGCGTCAGCGGTAGCACAGATACGCAGTATTTT. Protein sequence: CASSARVSGSTDTQYF.

The chain links TRBV11-2 to TRBJ2-5, with D possibly matching TRBD2 (6 bases). The CDR3 totals 15 residues. The germline V gene encodes CDR1 SGHAT and CDR2 FQNNGV. Trimming shortened V by 1 base and J by 4 bases, and 13 bases separated the two germline ends. The CDR3, as DNA: TGTGCCAGCAGCTTAGTGGGACTCGGGAGAGAGACCCAGTACTTC. Translated: CASSLVGLGRETQYF.

The J gene is TRBJ2-6, the V gene TRBV7-9, with a weak D call TRBD2 (5 bases). The CDR3 extends over 17 amino acids. V was pared by 5 bases and J by 2 bases, with 16 bases between. Germline V lookup: CDR1 SEHNR, CDR2 FQNEAQ (reference sequence). Here the CDR3 DNA reads TGTGCCAGCAGCCTCGGTAGTCTAGCTCCTGGGGCCAACGTCCTGACTTTC. It codes for CASSLGSLAPGANVLTF.

The chain links TRBV20-1 to TRBJ2-5; D assignment may be TRBD1 or TRBD2 (5 bases each). CDR3 length: 13 residues. The ends were cut back, 8 bases at V and 4 bases at J, with 17 bases in the middle. Germline V CDR1 and CDR2: DFQATT, SNEGSKA (reference sequence). The CDR3 nucleotides are TGCAGTAACGAGGTCCAGGGAGTAGAGACCCAGTACTTC. Encoded protein: CSNEVQGVETQYF.

This clonotype was seen many times. The genes are TRBV7-9 and TRBJ2-2; D may be TRBD2 (6 bases). The CDR3 sequence is 17 residues long. The V end lost 0 bases, the J end lost 7 bases, and 18 bases lay between the germline ends. CDR1 SEHNR and CDR2 FQNEAQ come from the germline V gene (reference sequence). Here the CDR3 DNA reads TGTGCCAGCAGCTTAGCAGATGGGCGGGACCGTGGCGGGGAGCTGTTTTTT. This translates into CASSLADGRDRGGELFF. The full variable domain, in which reference TRBV7-9 and TRBJ2-2 provide the parts outside the CDR3, is DTGVSQNPRHKITKRGQNVTFRCDPISEHNRLYWYRQTLGQGPEFLTYFQNEAQLEKSRLLSDRFSAERPKGSFSTLEIQRTEQGDSAMYLCASSLADGRDRGGELFFGEGSRLTVL.

This chain uses TRBV19 with TRBJ2-1; a possible D gene is TRBD2 (6 bases). This CDR3 comprises 14 residues. V was shortened by 7 bases and J by 5 bases, with 15 bases between the two germline ends. Per germline, CDR1 LNHDA and CDR2 SQIVND (reference sequence). The CDR3 DNA reads TGTGCCAGTACAGCAGCGGGTCTTCACAATGAGCAGTTCTTC. Amino acid sequence: CASTAAGLHNEQFF.

This clonotype was counted only a few times. V is TRBV19 and J is TRBJ1-5; D remains ambiguous. V lost 5 bases and J 10 bases, leaving 18 bases between the germline ends. CDR1 and CDR2 (germline): LNHDA, SQIVND (reference sequence). The CDR3 extends over 14 amino acids. The DNA of the CDR3 is TGTGCCAGTAGTCTATCAGGCATTTACAATCCCCAGCATTTT. Amino acids: CASSLSGIYNPQHF.

CDR3 DNA: TGTGCCAGTAGTACAACAGGGCGTCGGACCACAGATACGCAGTATTTT. Protein product: CASSTTGRRTTDTQYF. The chain carries TRBV19 and TRBJ2-3; perhaps TRBD1 as D (6 bases). The length of the CDR3 is 16 residues. CDR1 and CDR2 (germline): LNHDA, SQIVND (reference sequence). Deletions cut 4 bases from V and 2 bases from J, with 16 bases between.